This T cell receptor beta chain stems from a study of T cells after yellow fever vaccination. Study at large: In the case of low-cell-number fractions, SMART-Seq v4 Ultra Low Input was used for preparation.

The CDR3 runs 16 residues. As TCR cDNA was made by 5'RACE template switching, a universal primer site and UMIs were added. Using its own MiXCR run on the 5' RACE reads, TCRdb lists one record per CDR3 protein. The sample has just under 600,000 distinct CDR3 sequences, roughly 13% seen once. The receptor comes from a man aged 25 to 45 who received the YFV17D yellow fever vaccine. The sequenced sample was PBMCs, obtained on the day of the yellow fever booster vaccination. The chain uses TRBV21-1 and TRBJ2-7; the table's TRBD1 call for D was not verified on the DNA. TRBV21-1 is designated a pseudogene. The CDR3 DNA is TGTGCCAGCAGCTCCCAAGGACAGCCGCCCTCCTACGAGCAGTACTTC. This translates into CASSSQGQPPSYEQYF.